This TCR beta chain was recovered during a study of T cell repertoires in cytomegalovirus infection. In the study overall: Based on public TCR beta signatures, there were indications of CMV infection and of a matching HLA type. Regarding the study as a whole: The response measured ex vivo was dominated by TCR beta clonotypes (HLA-C-restricted and CMV-specific). The study identified carriers of CMV plus the relevant HLA from cumulative public TCR beta family frequency.

For this clonotype: Antigen specificity is unknown.

TCRdb called the reads again in MiXCR, with one record for every CDR3 protein. The data hold around 240,000 distinct CDR3 sequences, with approximately 24% observed a single time. Sequenced sample: CD8+ T cells from PBMCs. The clonotype was recovered from a human donor in good health (CMV status not recorded). Some clones in this sample may be carry-over from other donors' samples.

The CDR3 region is CASSTQLNTEAFF. Here the CDR3 DNA reads TGTGCCAGCAGCACCCAACTGAACACTGAAGCTTTCTTT. The rearrangement links TRBV2 to TRBJ1-1; D is uncertain. There are 13 residues in the CDR3. Per germline, CDR1 SNHLY and CDR2 FYNNEI. V shed 6 bases and J shed 0 bases, with 8 bases lying between them.